Listed below are T cell receptor beta chains from one sample, sequenced in a study of T-cell reconstitution after alpha-beta-depleted transplantation in children. MiXCR, run by TCRdb on the PCR reads, gives a single entry per CDR3 protein. The sample yields a few hundred thousand distinct CDR3 sequences, approximately 12% seen once. The material sequenced was PBMCs from the stem cell graft donor, taken from the stem cell graft. These receptor sequences come from a human donor who donated a stem cell graft to a child with combined immunodeficiency. Both conserved end residues are trimmed from each CDR3.

J gene: TRBJ1-1
V gene: TRBV10-3
CDR3 protein: AINNDRSTEAF

J gene: TRBJ2-1
V gene: TRBV27
CDR3 protein: ASHITGGNTGEQF

J gene: TRBJ2-7
V gene: TRBV7-9
CDR3 protein: ASSFGLGTSAEQY

J gene: TRBJ1-2
V gene: TRBV6-1
CDR3 protein: ASSDRDGRGGYT

J gene: TRBJ2-4
V gene: TRBV18
CDR3 protein: ASSHRRRQGALLAKNIQY

J gene: TRBJ2-1
V gene: TRBV11-2
CDR3 protein: ASSLLRASYNEQF

J gene: TRBJ1-4
V gene: TRBV6-1
CDR3 protein: ASSGTPGGGKLF

J gene: TRBJ2-3
V gene: TRBV3-1
CDR3 protein: ASSPPIAGGRDTQY

J gene: TRBJ1-3
V gene: TRBV12-3/TRBV12-4
CDR3 protein: ASSLGSHSGNTIY

J gene: TRBJ2-1
V gene: TRBV25-1
CDR3 protein: ASSEFGGGPYNEQF

J gene: TRBJ2-1
V gene: TRBV24-1
CDR3 protein: ATSDLGDGLAAYNEQF

J gene: TRBJ1-1
V gene: TRBV19
CDR3 protein: ASSQQVNTEAF

J gene: TRBJ2-1
V gene: TRBV20-1
CDR3 protein: SARASGTSRYNEQF

J gene: TRBJ2-2
V gene: TRBV7-8
CDR3 protein: ASSLVSQGGTGELF

J gene: TRBJ2-2
V gene: TRBV11-3
CDR3 protein: ATRRAGELF

J gene: TRBJ2-1
V gene: TRBV29-1
CDR3 protein: SVLLARAGANEQF

J gene: TRBJ2-5
V gene: TRBV12-3/TRBV12-4
CDR3 protein: ASSMASGTQY

J gene: TRBJ1-1
V gene: TRBV7-8
CDR3 protein: ASSLGQGAF

J gene: TRBJ2-7
V gene: TRBV21-1
CDR3 protein: ASSKSGSTSLYEQY

J gene: TRBJ2-1
V gene: TRBV28
CDR3 protein: ASSFLPGQGGLSYNEQF

J gene: TRBJ2-1
V gene: TRBV6-2/TRBV6-3
CDR3 protein: ASSRTSGGPDEQF

J gene: TRBJ1-1
V gene: TRBV12-3/TRBV12-4
CDR3 protein: ASSLGD

J gene: TRBJ2-3
V gene: TRBV6-2/TRBV6-3
CDR3 protein: ASSYHLYVGRAIDTQY

J gene: TRBJ1-3
V gene: TRBV4-1
CDR3 protein: ASSGVGFLSGNTIY